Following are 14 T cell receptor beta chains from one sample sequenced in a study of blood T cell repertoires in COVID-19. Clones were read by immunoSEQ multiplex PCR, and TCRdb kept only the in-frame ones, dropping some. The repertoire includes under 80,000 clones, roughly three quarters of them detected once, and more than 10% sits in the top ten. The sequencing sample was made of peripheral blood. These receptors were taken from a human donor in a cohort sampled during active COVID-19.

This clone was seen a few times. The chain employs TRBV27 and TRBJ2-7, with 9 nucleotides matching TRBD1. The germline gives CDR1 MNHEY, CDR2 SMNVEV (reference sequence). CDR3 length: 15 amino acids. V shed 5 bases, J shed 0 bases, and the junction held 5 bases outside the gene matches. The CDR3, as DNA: TGTGCCAGCAGTCTAGGGACAGGGCCCTCCTACGAGCAGTACTTC. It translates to CASSLGTGPSYEQYF.

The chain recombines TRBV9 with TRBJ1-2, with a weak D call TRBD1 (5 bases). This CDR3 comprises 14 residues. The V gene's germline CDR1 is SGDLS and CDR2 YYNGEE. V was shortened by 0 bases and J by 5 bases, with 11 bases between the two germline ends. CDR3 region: CASSVGRTRYGYTF. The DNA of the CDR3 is TGTGCCAGCAGCGTAGGTCGGACAAGGTATGGCTACACCTTC.

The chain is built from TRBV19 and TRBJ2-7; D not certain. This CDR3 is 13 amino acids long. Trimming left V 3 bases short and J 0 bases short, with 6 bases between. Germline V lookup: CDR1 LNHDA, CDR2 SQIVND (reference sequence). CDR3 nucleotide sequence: TGTGCCAGTAGTATTGGCAGCTCCTACGAGCAGTACTTC. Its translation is CASSIGSSYEQYF. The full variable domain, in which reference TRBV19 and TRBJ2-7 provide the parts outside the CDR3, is DGGITQSPKYLFRKEGQNVTLSCEQNLNHDAMYWYRQDPGQGLRLIYYSQIVNDFQKGDIAEGYSVSREKKESFPLTVTSAQKNPTAFYLCASSIGSSYEQYFGPGTRLTVT.

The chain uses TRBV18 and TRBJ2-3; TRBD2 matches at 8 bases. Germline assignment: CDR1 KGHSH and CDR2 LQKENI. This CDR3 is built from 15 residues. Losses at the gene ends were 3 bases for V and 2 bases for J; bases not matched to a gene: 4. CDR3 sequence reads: CASSPGTRNTDTQYF. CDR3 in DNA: TGTGCCAGCTCACCCGGGACTAGGAACACAGATACGCAGTATTTT. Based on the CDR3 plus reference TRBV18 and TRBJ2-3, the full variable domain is NAGVMQNPRHLVRRRGQEARLRCSPMKGHSHVYWYRQLPEEGLKFMVYLQKENIIDESGMPKERFSAEFPKEGPSILRIQQVVRGDSAAYFCASSPGTRNTDTQYFGPGTRLTVL.

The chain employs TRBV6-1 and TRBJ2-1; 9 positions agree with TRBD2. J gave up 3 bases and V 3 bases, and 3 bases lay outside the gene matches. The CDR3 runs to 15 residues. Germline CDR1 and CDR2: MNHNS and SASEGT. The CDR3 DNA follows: TGTGCCAGCAGTGATCAACTAGCGGGCTACAATGAGCAGTTCTTC. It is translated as CASSDQLAGYNEQFF.

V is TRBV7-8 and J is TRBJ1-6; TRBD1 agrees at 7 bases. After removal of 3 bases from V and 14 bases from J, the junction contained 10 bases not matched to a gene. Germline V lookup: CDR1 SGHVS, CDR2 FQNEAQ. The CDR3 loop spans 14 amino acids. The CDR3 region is CASSLGGQAPSLHF. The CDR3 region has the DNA TGTGCCAGCAGCTTGGGCGGACAGGCCCCATCCCTCCACTTT.

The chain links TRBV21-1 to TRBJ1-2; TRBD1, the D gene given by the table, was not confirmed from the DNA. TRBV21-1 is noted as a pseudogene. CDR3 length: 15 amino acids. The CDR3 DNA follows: TGTGCCAGCAGCAACCCCGGGACAGCTAACTATGGCTACACCTTC. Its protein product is CASSNPGTANYGYTF.

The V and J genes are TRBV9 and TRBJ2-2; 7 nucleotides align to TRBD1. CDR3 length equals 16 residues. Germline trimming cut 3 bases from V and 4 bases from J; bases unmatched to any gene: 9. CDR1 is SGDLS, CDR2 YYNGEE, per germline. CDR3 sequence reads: CASSARDRAATGELFF. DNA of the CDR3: TGTGCCAGCAGCGCAAGAGACAGGGCGGCCACCGGGGAGCTGTTTTTT.

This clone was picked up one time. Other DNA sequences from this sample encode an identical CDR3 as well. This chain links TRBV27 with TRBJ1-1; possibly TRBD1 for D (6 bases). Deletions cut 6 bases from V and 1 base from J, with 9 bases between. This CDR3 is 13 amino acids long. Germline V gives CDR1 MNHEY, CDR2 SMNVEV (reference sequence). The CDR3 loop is CASSLDRNTEAFF. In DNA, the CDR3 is TGTGCCAGCAGCCTGGACAGGAACACTGAAGCTTTCTTT.

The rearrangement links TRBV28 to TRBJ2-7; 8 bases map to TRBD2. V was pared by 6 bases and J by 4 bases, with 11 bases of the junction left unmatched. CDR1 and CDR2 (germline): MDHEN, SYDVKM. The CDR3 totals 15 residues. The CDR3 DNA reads TGTGCCAGCAGCCCCGGGGGGGCCGGCGGGTACGAGCAGTACTTC. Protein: CASSPGGAGGYEQYF.

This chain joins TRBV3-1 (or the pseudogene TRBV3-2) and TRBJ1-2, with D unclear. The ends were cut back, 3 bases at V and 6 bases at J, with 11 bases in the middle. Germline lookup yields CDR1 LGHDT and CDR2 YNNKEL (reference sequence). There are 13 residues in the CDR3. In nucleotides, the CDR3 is TGTGCCAGCAGCCACTCGGGGATCGATGGCTACACCTTC. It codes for CASSHSGIDGYTF.

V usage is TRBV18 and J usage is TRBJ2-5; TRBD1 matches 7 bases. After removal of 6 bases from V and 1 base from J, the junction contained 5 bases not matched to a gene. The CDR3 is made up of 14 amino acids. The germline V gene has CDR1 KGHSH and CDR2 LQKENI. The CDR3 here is CASSRGTVQETQYF. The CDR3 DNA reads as TGTGCCAGCTCTAGGGGGACAGTCCAAGAGACCCAGTACTTC.

The CDR3 region is CATSDSRGQGGYNEQFF. Written as DNA, the CDR3 is TGTGCCACCAGTGACTCGAGGGGACAGGGAGGCTACAATGAGCAGTTCTTC. This chain uses TRBV24-1 with TRBJ2-1; 9 nucleotides align to TRBD1. There are 17 residues in the CDR3. Unmatched junction bases numbered 9, after V lost 4 bases and J lost 3 bases. Germline CDR1 KGHDR, CDR2 SFDVKD.

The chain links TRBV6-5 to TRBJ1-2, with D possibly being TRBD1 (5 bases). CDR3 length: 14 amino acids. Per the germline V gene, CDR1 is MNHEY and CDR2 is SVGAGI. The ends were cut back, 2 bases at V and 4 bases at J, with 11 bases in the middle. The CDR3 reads CASSYRGGGYGYTF. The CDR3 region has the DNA TGTGCCAGCAGTTACAGGGGAGGAGGCTATGGCTACACCTTC.